These 21 T cell receptor beta chains were all obtained from the same sample, sequenced in a study of shared clonotypes between healthy human individuals. Repertoires were generated with immunoSEQ multiplex PCR, while TCRdb's copy carries only in-frame clones and drops some. The sample lists some 790,000 clones, approximately 72% seen once, with less than 2% in the top ten. Sequenced sample: memory CD4+ T cells sorted from blood. Specified subset: CD45RA-negative fraction. Every receptor here comes from a woman aged 30 to 39 in good health.

The rearrangement joins TRBV18 to TRBJ1-2; no definite D call. The CDR3 covers 13 residues. CDR1 is KGHSH and CDR2 is LQKENI in the germline V gene. V lost 2 bases to trimming and J lost 5 bases, with 9 bases between them. The CDR3 DNA reads as TGTGCCAGCTCACCAGCAGGAAGGTATGGCTACACCTTC. Its protein is CASSPAGRYGYTF. The full variable domain, completed using reference TRBV18 and TRBJ1-2, is NAGVMQNPRHLVRRRGQEARLRCSPMKGHSHVYWYRQLPEEGLKFMVYLQKENIIDESGMPKERFSAEFPKEGPSILRIQQVVRGDSAAYFCASSPAGRYGYTFGSGTRLTVV.

This clone was detected only once. The rearrangement joins TRBV7-6 to TRBJ2-7; D remains ambiguous. The CDR3 totals 13 residues. Trimming cost V 5 bases and J 3 bases, with 11 bases left between them. Germline V gene sequence: CDR1 SGHVS, CDR2 FNYEAQ. CDR3 in amino acids: CASSPNSRYEQYF. The CDR3 bases are TGTGCCAGCAGCCCGAACAGCCGCTACGAGCAGTACTTC.

This clone has more than one count but fewer than ten. V usage is TRBV28 and J usage is TRBJ1-2; D call uncertain. The CDR3 length is 12 residues. Germline loops: CDR1 MDHEN, CDR2 SYDVKM. Trimming shortened V by 2 bases and J by 4 bases, and 5 bases separated the two germline ends. This CDR3 is CASSLTPYGYTF. The CDR3 DNA sequence: TGTGCCAGCAGTTTAACACCCTATGGCTACACCTTC.

The V and J genes are TRBV5-1 and TRBJ1-1; TRBD1 is a possible D gene (6 bases). Germline CDR1 SGHRS, CDR2 YFSETQ. This CDR3 has 14 amino acids. V lost 0 bases and J 1 base, leaving 7 bases between the germline ends. The CDR3, as DNA: TGCGCCAGCAGCTTGGTCAGGGGGAACACTGAAGCTTTCTTT. Its translation: CASSLVRGNTEAFF.

Concerning this clone itself: Only one base separates this from a far larger clonotype, so it likely reflects a read error. The CDR3 is CASLEVRLSSYGQYF. Written as DNA, the CDR3 is TGTGCCAGCCTTGAGGTCCGCCTAAGCTCCTACGGGCAGTACTTC. This chain uses TRBV6-5 with TRBJ2-7; D ambiguous. This CDR3 comprises 15 residues. Germline CDR1 and CDR2: MNHEY and SVGAGI.

The chain employs TRBV29-1 and TRBJ2-5; 9 bases line up with TRBD2. The tail of the sequence fits TRBJ2-7 better, so the J call may be wrong. The CDR3 loop spans 14 amino acids. The V gene's germline CDR1 is SQVTM and CDR2 ANQGSEA. DNA of the CDR3: TGCAGCGTTCGGCGGTCTAGCGGGACCCTCGAGCAGTACTTC. It translates to CSVRRSSGTLEQYF.

This clone was counted only a few times. The chain employs TRBV18 and TRBJ2-3; 9 nucleotides line up with TRBD2. This CDR3 spans 14 amino acids. J lost 4 bases, V lost 5 bases, and 4 bases had no gene match. Germline CDR1 reads KGHSH; CDR2 reads LQKENI. CDR3 in amino acids: CASSEGLAADTQYF. The CDR3 bases are TGTGCCAGCTCAGAGGGACTAGCTGCAGATACGCAGTATTTT.

The chain couples TRBV11-2 to TRBJ1-1; D might be TRBD1 (5 bases). Per germline, CDR1 SGHAT and CDR2 FQNNGV. The V and J ends lost 5 bases and 4 bases respectively, with 20 bases between them. The CDR3 is 16 residues long. The CDR3 loop is CASSPNSGTESTEAFF. The CDR3 DNA reads as TGTGCCAGCAGCCCGAACTCCGGGACTGAATCCACTGAAGCTTTCTTT.

J is TRBJ2-1 and V is TRBV19; D is uncertain. From germline, CDR1 is LNHDA and CDR2 SQIVND (reference sequence). V was trimmed by 6 bases and J by 8 bases, leaving 23 bases between them. The CDR3 is made up of 16 amino acids. The CDR3 bases are TGTGCCAGTAGGCCCACCCCCCCCCGAAGGGCTGATGAGCAGTTCTTC. Translation: CASRPTPPRRADEQFF.

The V gene is TRBV7-2, the J gene TRBJ1-3; D might be TRBD1 (5 bases). The CDR3 extends over 14 amino acids. Germline assignment: CDR1 SGHTA and CDR2 FQGNSA. V lost 6 bases and J 4 bases, leaving 13 bases between the germline ends. CDR3 sequence: CASRPAGGGNTIYF. CDR3 in DNA: TGTGCCAGCAGGCCCGCGGGGGGAGGAAACACCATATATTTT. Together with reference TRBV7-2 and TRBJ1-3, the CDR3 gives the full variable domain: GAGVSQSPSNKVTEKGKDVELRCDPISGHTALYWYRQSLGQGLEFLIYFQGNSAPDKSGLPSDRFSAERTGGSVSTLTIQRTQQEDSAVYLCASRPAGGGNTIYFGEGSWLTVV.

The chain joins TRBV7-9 to TRBJ2-1; 7 bases fit TRBD2. V trimming: 5 bases; J trimming: 6 bases; junction bases outside the gene matches: 10. This CDR3 contains 15 residues. CDR1 and CDR2 (germline): SEHNR, FQNEAQ (reference sequence). The CDR3 DNA is TGTGCCAGCAGCCCATGGGGCGGGGGACTCAATGAGCAGTTCTTC. Protein: CASSPWGGGLNEQFF. Filled out from reference TRBV7-9 and TRBJ2-1, the complete variable domain reads DTGVSQNPRHKITKRGQNVTFRCDPISEHNRLYWYRQTLGQGPEFLTYFQNEAQLEKSRLLSDRFSAERPKGSFSTLEIQRTEQGDSAMYLCASSPWGGGLNEQFFGPGTRLTVL.

The chain combines TRBV7-9 with TRBJ2-7; D uncertain. From germline, CDR1 is SEHNR and CDR2 FQNEAQ (reference sequence). This CDR3 contains 12 residues. Trimming cost V 2 bases and J 5 bases, with 7 bases left between them. The CDR3 nucleotides read TGTGCCAGCAGCTTATATGGGCACGAGCAGTACTTC. Protein sequence: CASSLYGHEQYF.

This clone was seen at least ten times. The CDR3 coding sequence is TGTGCCAGCAGCTTAGGGGGGGACTCAGGCTACACCTTC. It encodes CASSLGGDSGYTF. V and J are TRBV11-2 and TRBJ1-2, with D possibly TRBD1 on 5 matching bases. CDR1 SGHAT and CDR2 FQNNGV come from the germline V gene. The CDR3 covers 13 residues. The V end lost 1 base, the J end lost 8 bases, and 11 bases lay between the germline ends.

V usage is TRBV5-6 and J usage is TRBJ2-1, with TRBD2 identical over 11 bases. V trimming: 1 base; J trimming: 7 bases; junction bases outside the gene matches: 7. Germline CDR1 reads SGHDT; CDR2 reads YYEEEE. The CDR3 contains 16 residues. CDR3 DNA sequence: TGTGCCAGCAGCTTGTTAGCGGGAGGGCCCAAAAATGAGCAGTTCTTC. Its protein is CASSLLAGGPKNEQFF.

The chain is built from TRBV5-1 and TRBJ2-7, with D unresolved. The germline V gene has CDR1 SGHRS and CDR2 YFSETQ. The length of the CDR3 is 14 residues. V lost 0 bases to trimming and J lost 4 bases, with 11 bases between them. CDR3 nucleotides: TGCGCCAGCAGCTTGGTTCAAGGTGGATACGAGCAGTACTTC. Residues: CASSLVQGGYEQYF. The complete variable domain, with remaining parts taken from reference TRBV5-1 and TRBJ2-7, reads KAGVTQTPRYLIKTRGQQVTLSCSPISGHRSVSWYQQTPGQGLQFLFEYFSETQRNKGNFPGRFSGRQFSNSRSEMNVSTLELGDSALYLCASSLVQGGYEQYFGPGTRLTVT.

This chain joins TRBV6-6 and TRBJ1-4; D is undetermined. Per germline, CDR1 MNHNY and CDR2 SVGAGI (reference sequence). V was trimmed by 5 bases and J by 7 bases, leaving 11 bases between them. This CDR3 is built from 13 residues. In DNA form, the CDR3 reads TGTGCCAGCAGTGCGAATTACGGTGAAAAACTGTTTTTT. Translating gives CASSANYGEKLFF.

V usage is TRBV11-2 and J usage is TRBJ1-1; D remains unclear. V lost 2 bases, J lost 1 base, and 8 bases lay in between. The CDR3 totals 14 residues. Germline V lookup: CDR1 SGHAT, CDR2 FQNNGV. Here the CDR3 DNA reads TGTGCCAGCAGCTTAAGGGTGGGGAACACTGAAGCTTTCTTT. This gives the protein CASSLRVGNTEAFF.

Of note for this clone: Different DNA sequences within this sample yield the same CDR3. The chain has TRBV5-1 and TRBJ1-2; no clear D. Germline V lookup: CDR1 SGHRS, CDR2 YFSETQ. The length of the CDR3 is 14 residues. V was cut by 0 bases and J by 2 bases, with 8 bases left in between. This chain's CDR3 is CASSLALGNYGYTF. The CDR3 region has the DNA TGCGCCAGCAGCTTGGCCCTAGGGAACTATGGCTACACCTTC.

V is TRBV5-4 and J is TRBJ2-3; TRBD2 matches at 10 bases. The CDR3 loop spans 17 amino acids. Unmatched junction bases numbered 10, after V lost 4 bases and J lost 2 bases. The germline V gene has CDR1 SGHNT and CDR2 YYREEE (reference sequence). The DNA for the CDR3 is TGTGCCAGCAGCCATCTTTTAGCGGGAGGTCTCACAGATACGCAGTATTTT. Translated, it gives CASSHLLAGGLTDTQYF.

V is TRBV27 and J is TRBJ2-1; no firm D call. The CDR3 is 13 residues long. Germline CDR1 reads MNHEY; CDR2 reads SMNVEV (reference sequence). V shed 5 bases and J shed 7 bases, with 12 bases lying between them. DNA for the CDR3: TGTGCCAGCAGTCCCATAACGACTAATGAGCAGTTCTTC. Protein product: CASSPITTNEQFF.

The rearrangement links TRBV28 to TRBJ1-4; unclear D gene. This CDR3 region has 15 residues. V was pared by 5 bases and J by 6 bases, with 16 bases between. Germline CDR1 reads MDHEN; CDR2 reads SYDVKM. The CDR3 DNA is TGTGCCAGCAGTGGATCAACCCCGAGGGATGAAAAACTGTTTTTT. Its protein product is CASSGSTPRDEKLFF.